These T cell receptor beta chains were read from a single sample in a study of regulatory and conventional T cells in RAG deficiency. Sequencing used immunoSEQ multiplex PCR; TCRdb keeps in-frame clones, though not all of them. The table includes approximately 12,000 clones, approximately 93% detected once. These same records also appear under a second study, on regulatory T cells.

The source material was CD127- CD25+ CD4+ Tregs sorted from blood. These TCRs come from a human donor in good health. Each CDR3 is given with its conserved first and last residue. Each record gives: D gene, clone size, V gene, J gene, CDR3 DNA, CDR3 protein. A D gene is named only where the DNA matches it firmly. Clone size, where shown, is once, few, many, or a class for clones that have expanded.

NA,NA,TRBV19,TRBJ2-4,TGTGCCAGTAGTGTTCAAGGAGGCAAAAACATTCAGTACTTC,CASSVQGGKNIQYF
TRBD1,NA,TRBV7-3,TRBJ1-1,TGTGCCAGCAGCTTTGGACAGGGAACTGAAGCTTTCTTT,CASSFGQGTEAFF
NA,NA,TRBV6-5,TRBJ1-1,TGTGCCAGCAGGCTCACATCGAACACTGAAGCTTTCTTT,CASRLTSNTEAFF
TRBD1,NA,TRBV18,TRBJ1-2,TGTGCCAGCTCACCGCGACCCCGAGACAGGGGGAAAGGCTACACCTTC,CASSPRPRDRGKGYTF
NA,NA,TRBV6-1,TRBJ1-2,TGTGCCAGCAACTTGGTCGCCGAACGCTACACCTTC,CASNLVAERYTF
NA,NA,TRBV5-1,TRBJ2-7,TGCGCCAGCAGCTTGGCAGGGGCCCAAAACTACGAGCAGTACTTC,CASSLAGAQNYEQYF
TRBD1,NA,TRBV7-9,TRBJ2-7,TGTGCCAGCAGCTCGGGACAGCTCATAACCTACGAGCAGTACTTC,CASSSGQLITYEQYF
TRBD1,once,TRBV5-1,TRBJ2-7,TGCGCCAGCAGCTTGGCCGACAGGGGGGTTAGATCCTACGAGCAGTACTTC,CASSLADRGVRSYEQYF
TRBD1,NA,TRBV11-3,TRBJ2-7,TGTGCCAGCAGCTCCGGGACAGGGAACGAGCAGTACTTC,CASSSGTGNEQYF
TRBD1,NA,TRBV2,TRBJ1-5,TGTGCCAGCAGTGGGCAGGGGGCGGGGCAGCCCCAGCATTTT,CASSGQGAGQPQHF
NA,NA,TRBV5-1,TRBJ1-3,TGCGCCAGCAGCTTAGTAGGAGGGCTCTCTGGAAACACCATATATTTT,CASSLVGGLSGNTIYF
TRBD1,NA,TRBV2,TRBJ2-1,TGTGCCAGCAAATCTTGGGGGACAGGGGACCATGAGCAGTTCTTC,CASKSWGTGDHEQFF
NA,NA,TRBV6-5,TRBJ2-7,TGTGCCAGCCGCTTTCGTCACATGTACGAGCAGTACTTC,CASRFRHMYEQYF
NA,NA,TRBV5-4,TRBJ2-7,TGTGCCAGCAGCTTGGTCTCCGAGCAGTACTTC,CASSLVSEQYF
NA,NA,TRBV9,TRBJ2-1,TGTGCCAGCAGCGTAGCTTCCACTGGCAATGAGCAGTTCTTC,CASSVASTGNEQFF
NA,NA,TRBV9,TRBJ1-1,TGTGCCAGCAGCCCCCAATCGAACACTGAAGCTTTCTTT,CASSPQSNTEAFF
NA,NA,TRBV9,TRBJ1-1,TGTGCCAGCAGCGTAGTAACTATGAACACTGAAGCTTTCTTT,CASSVVTMNTEAFF
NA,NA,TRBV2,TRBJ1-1,TGTGCCAGCAGTGGGTACTACAGGGTCGCGGAAGCTTTCTTT,CASSGYYRVAEAFF
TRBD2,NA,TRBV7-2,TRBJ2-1,TGTGCCAGCAGCTTAGGACTAGCGGGAAATGAGCAGTTCTTC,CASSLGLAGNEQFF
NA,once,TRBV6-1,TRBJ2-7,TGTGCCAGCAGTGAAGGGGGAGGGGGCTACGAGCAGTACTTC,CASSEGGGGYEQYF
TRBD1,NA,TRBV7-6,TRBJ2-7,TGTGCCAGCAGATTAGGGACAGCCTACGAGCAGTACTTC,CASRLGTAYEQYF
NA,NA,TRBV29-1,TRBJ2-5,TGCAGCGTTGATGGACAGCTGTACCAAGAGACCCAGTACTTC,CSVDGQLYQETQYF
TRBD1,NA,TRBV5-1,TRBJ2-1,TGCGCCAGCAGCTTGGCCCCGGACAGGCTCAATGAGCAGTTCTTC,CASSLAPDRLNEQFF
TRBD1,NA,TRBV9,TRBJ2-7,TGTGCCAGCAGCGTAGGCGCCTGGACAGGGATCTACGAGCAGTACTTC,CASSVGAWTGIYEQYF
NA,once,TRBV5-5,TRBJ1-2,TGTGCCAGCAGAATAGGGGACTATGGCTACACCTTC,CASRIGDYGYTF
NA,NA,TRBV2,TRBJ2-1,TGTGCCAGCAAGAGGGGGGGGTCCTACAATGAGCAGTTCTTC,CASKRGGSYNEQFF
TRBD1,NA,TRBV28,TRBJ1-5,TGTGCCAGCAGGGCTTTATCGACAGGGACACGACAGCCCCAGCATTTT,CASRALSTGTRQPQHF
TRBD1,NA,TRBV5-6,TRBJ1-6,TGTGCCAGCAGCACACCGGGACAGTACTCACCCCTCCACTTT,CASSTPGQYSPLHF
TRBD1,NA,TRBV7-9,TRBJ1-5,TGTGCCAGCAGCTTAGAGCCAGGGGGTATTCGGCAGCCCCAGCATTTT,CASSLEPGGIRQPQHF
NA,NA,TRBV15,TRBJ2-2,TGTGCCACCAGCAGAGGGAGGGGGCCCGGGGAGCTGTTTTTT,CATSRGRGPGELFF
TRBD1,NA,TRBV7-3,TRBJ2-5,TGTGCCAGCAGCTTAATGGGACAGGTAGCGGAGACCCAGTACTTC,CASSLMGQVAETQYF
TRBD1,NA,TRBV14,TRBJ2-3,TGTGCCAGCAGTCGGGGACAGGTCGGGTACGCAGATACGCAGTATTTT,CASSRGQVGYADTQYF
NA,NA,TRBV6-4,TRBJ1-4,TGTGCCAGCAGTGACTCGGTGAGAAGATTCACTGTTTTT,CASSDSVRRFTVF
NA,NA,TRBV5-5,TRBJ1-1,TGTGCCAGCAGCTCGGACATTTGGCAGTACACTGAAGCTTTCTTT,CASSSDIWQYTEAFF
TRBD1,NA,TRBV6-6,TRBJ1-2,TGTGCCAGCAGTTACTTACAGGGGGCGAACTATGGCTACACCTTC,CASSYLQGANYGYTF
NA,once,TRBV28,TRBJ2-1,TGTGCCAGCAGCCGCTCCCCTGGGGCCTGGCAGTTCTTC,CASSRSPGAWQFF
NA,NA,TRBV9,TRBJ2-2,TGTGCCAGCAGCGTAGGGGGGGGCGCCGGGGAGCTGTTTTTT,CASSVGGGAGELFF
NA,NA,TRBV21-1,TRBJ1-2,TGTGCCAGCAGCAAAGGCACAGCTGGCTACACCTTC,CASSKGTAGYTF
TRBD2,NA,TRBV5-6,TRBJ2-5,TGTGCCAGCAGCACCGTTTCTAGCGGGGGTTGGACCCAGTACTTC,CASSTVSSGGWTQYF
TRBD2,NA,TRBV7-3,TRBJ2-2,TGTGCCAGCAGCTTATACCCCCTGCGTGGGAGGGCGCAGAACACCGGGGAGCTGTTTTTT,CASSLYPLRGRAQNTGELFF
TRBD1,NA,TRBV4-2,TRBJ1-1,TGTGCCAGCAGCCAAAGACAGGGCCCTGAAGCTTTCTTT,CASSQRQGPEAFF
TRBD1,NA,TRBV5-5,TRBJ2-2,TGTGCCAGCAGCCTTACAGGGGAGCACACCGGGGAGCTGTTTTTT,CASSLTGEHTGELFF
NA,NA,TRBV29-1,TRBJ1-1,TGCAGCGTTGAAGACGGCGGGGGCACTGAAGCTTTCTTT,CSVEDGGGTEAFF
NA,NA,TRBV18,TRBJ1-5,TGTGCCAGCTCACCCGAGGCGGGGGCGTTTAATCAGCCCCAGCATTTT,CASSPEAGAFNQPQHF
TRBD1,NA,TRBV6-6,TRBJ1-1,TGTGCCAGCAGGAGACAGGGGGCCTCGAACACTGAAGCTTTCTTT,CASRRQGASNTEAFF
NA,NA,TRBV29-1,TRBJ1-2,TGCAGCGTTGAGGAGGGGGGGGCCCCCTATGGCTACACCTTC,CSVEEGGAPYGYTF
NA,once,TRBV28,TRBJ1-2,TGTGCCAGCAGAGTAACGGGACTATTCGCTGGCTACACCTTC,CASRVTGLFAGYTF
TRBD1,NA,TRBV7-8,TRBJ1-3,TGTGCCAGCAGCCCGCGGACAGGAGACTCTGGAAACACCATATATTTT,CASSPRTGDSGNTIYF
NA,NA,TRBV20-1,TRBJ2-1,TGCAGTGCCAGCCCACAGTTCGAGCAGTTCTTC,CSASPQFEQFF
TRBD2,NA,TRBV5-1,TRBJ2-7,TGCGCCAGCAGCTTGGCCGCTAGCGGGGGGTTGTCCTACGAGCAGTACTTC,CASSLAASGGLSYEQYF